The 14 T cell receptor beta chains given below trace back to one sample, sequenced in a study of T cell responses to AZD1222 COVID-19 vaccine. Method: immunoSEQ multiplex PCR; TCRdb's copy keeps in-frame clones and lacks some. The table shows 150,000 to 200,000 clones, with approximately 90% occurring only once. This specimen consisted of peripheral blood, obtained 28 days after the second AZD1222 dose. These receptors were obtained from an adult who received the AZD1222 COVID-19 vaccine.

This sequence joins TRBV2 and TRBJ1-1; no clear D gene. Per the germline V gene, CDR1 is SNHLY and CDR2 is FYNNEI. Trimming left V 3 bases short and J 10 bases short, with 15 bases between. This CDR3 has 13 residues. DNA of the CDR3: TGTGCCAGCAGTGACGACAAGGGAGTGGTAGCTTTCTTT. Translation: CASSDDKGVVAFF. The full variable domain, completed using reference TRBV2 and TRBJ1-1, is EPEVTQTPSHQVTQMGQEVILRCVPISNHLYFYWYRQILGQKVEFLVSFYNNEISEKSEIFDDQFSVERPDGSNFTLKIRSTKLEDSAMYFCASSDDKGVVAFFGQGTRLTVV.

CDR3: CASSLGQGSNYGYTF. The DNA of the CDR3 is TGTGCCAGCAGCCTGGGACAGGGCTCTAACTATGGCTACACCTTC. This rearrangement joins TRBV28 to TRBJ1-2, with TRBD1 matching 9 bases. The length of the CDR3 is 15 residues. V gave up 6 bases and J gave up 0 bases; unmatched junction bases: 5. Germline values: CDR1 MDHEN, CDR2 SYDVKM.

The V and J genes are TRBV10-2 and TRBJ1-1, with TRBD1 as a possible D gene (5 bases). V was trimmed by 5 bases and J by 5 bases, leaving 18 bases between them. This CDR3 has 15 residues. From germline, CDR1 is WSHSY and CDR2 SAAADI. The CDR3 region is CASSPANRRGTEAFF. CDR3 coding DNA: TGCGCCAGCAGTCCCGCAAACAGGCGAGGAACTGAAGCTTTCTTT.

The chain carries TRBV12-5 and TRBJ2-3; tentatively, D is TRBD1 or TRBD2 (5 bases each). Trimming cost V 6 bases and J 2 bases, with 9 bases left between them. The CDR3 length is 13 residues. Germline V CDR1 and CDR2: LGHNT, FRNRAP. The CDR3 DNA reads as TGTGCTAGTGGGGGGGTTAACACAGATACGCAGTATTTT. As protein: CASGGVNTDTQYF. Looking up the rest from reference TRBV12-5 and TRBJ2-3 gives the full variable domain: DARVTQTPRHKVTEMGQEVTMRCQPILGHNTVFWYRQTMMQGLELLAYFRNRAPLDDSGMPKDRFSAEMPDATLATLKIQPSEPRDSAVYFCASGGVNTDTQYFGPGTRLTVL.

The genes are TRBV11-2 and TRBJ2-2; the D is unclear. Germline V gives CDR1 SGHAT, CDR2 FQNNGV. Trimming took 2 bases from V and 6 from J, leaving 13 bases between them. The CDR3 contains 15 residues. CDR3 DNA: TGTGCCAGCAGCTTACGGCAGAGATCCGCCGGGGAGCTGTTTTTT. Protein sequence: CASSLRQRSAGELFF.

A remark on this clone: The sample contains more than one DNA sequence encoding this CDR3. The chain employs TRBV20-1 and TRBJ1-1; no clear D gene. The CDR3 contains 11 residues. The ends were cut back, 3 bases at V and 3 bases at J, with 5 bases in the middle. Germline V gene sequence: CDR1 DFQATT, CDR2 SNEGSKA (reference sequence). The CDR3 is CSARPDTEAFF. CDR3 sequence (DNA): TGCAGTGCTAGGCCCGACACTGAAGCTTTCTTT.

This chain joins TRBV9 and TRBJ2-1, with D perhaps given as TRBD1 or TRBD2 (6 bases each). Germline loops: CDR1 SGDLS, CDR2 YYNGEE. The CDR3 is made up of 12 amino acids. V shed 3 bases and J shed 6 bases, with 7 bases lying between them. For the CDR3, the DNA is TGTGCCAGCAGCGGGGGGGCCAATGAGCAGTTCTTC. As protein: CASSGGANEQFF.

The table lists this clone with a count of one. The rearrangement uses TRBV11-2 and TRBJ1-2; D is uncertain. Germline CDR1 reads SGHAT; CDR2 reads FQNNGV. Trimming shortened V by 0 bases and J by 5 bases, and 19 bases separated the two germline ends. This CDR3 region has 17 residues. CDR3 nucleotide sequence: TGTGCCAGCAGCTTAGAGAACTTAGGGCGACGCTCTTATGGCTACACCTTC. Translated, it gives CASSLENLGRRSYGYTF.

The J gene is TRBJ2-1, the V gene TRBV11-2, with 9 bases lining up with TRBD2. There are 13 residues in the CDR3. Unmatched junction bases numbered 7, after V lost 7 bases and J lost 9 bases. Per germline, CDR1 SGHAT and CDR2 FQNNGV. CDR3 residues: CASTAGGWAEQFF. As DNA, the CDR3 is TGTGCCAGCACGGCGGGGGGGTGGGCTGAGCAGTTCTTC.

This clone appeared a single time. The chain recombines TRBV10-3 with TRBJ1-5; D is uncertain. Germline V lookup: CDR1 ENHRY, CDR2 SYGVKD. Trimming removed 6 bases at V and 2 bases at J, with 5 bases between. The CDR3 is made up of 12 amino acids. The CDR3 coding sequence is TGTGCCATCAGGAGTGGCAATCAGCCCCAGCATTTT. As protein: CAIRSGNQPQHF.

CDR3 bases: TGTGCCAGCAGCTTAGGACGGAGCACAGATACGCAGTATTTT. It codes for CASSLGRSTDTQYF. The rearrangement uses TRBV13 and TRBJ2-3; no definite D call. Germline-derived CDR1 and CDR2 are PRHDT and FYEKMQ (reference sequence). V lost 0 bases, J lost 0 bases, and 4 bases lay in between. CDR3 size: 14 residues.

This chain uses TRBV4-1 with TRBJ1-5, with D unresolved. V was pared by 1 base and J by 2 bases, with 12 bases between. The CDR3 is made up of 16 amino acids. From germline, CDR1 is MGHRA and CDR2 YSYEKL. The CDR3 coding sequence is TGCGCCAGCAGCCAAGTAGGACTTGCGGGCAATCAGCCCCAGCATTTT. Translation: CASSQVGLAGNQPQHF.

V usage is TRBV4-3 and J usage is TRBJ1-4; the D gene is possibly TRBD1 (6 bases). Germline V gene lookup returns CDR1 LGHNA and CDR2 YSLEER. Trimming pared 4 bases from V and 8 bases from J, leaving 32 bases between. The CDR3 loop spans 20 amino acids. The chain's CDR3 is CASSPSTTPAGLGGGEKLFF. CDR3 nucleotides: TGCGCCAGCAGCCCATCAACTACCCCCGCTGGGTTAGGGGGGGGCGAAAAACTGTTTTTT.

The chain combines TRBV29-1 with TRBJ2-3; D remains ambiguous. This CDR3 is built from 11 residues. The germline CDR1 and CDR2 sequences are SQVTM and ANQGSEA. The germline V and J ends were trimmed by 7 bases and 0 bases, with 5 bases remaining between them. Written as DNA, the CDR3 is TGCAGCGGTGGTAGCACAGATACGCAGTATTTT. It translates to CSGGSTDTQYF.